The rows below give T cell receptor beta chains drawn from one sample of a study of blood T cell repertoires in COVID-19. Profiled with immunoSEQ multiplex PCR; TCRdb holds only in-frame clones, not every one. The table records tens of thousands of clones, roughly 80% of them present only once. Sequenced sample: peripheral blood. The receptors derive from a man aged 25-45 years with COVID-19, enrolled during active disease. Each CDR3 is given with its conserved first and last residue. D genes are given only for firm matches. Size is omitted from some rows. Given values are once, few, many or a class for expanded clones.

j_call: TRBJ2-7; d_call: NA; clone_size: NA; v_call: TRBV2; cdr3_nt: TGTGCCAGTTCCTCGGACAGTAGATGGGAGCAGTACTTC; cdr3_aa: CASSSDSRWEQYF
j_call: TRBJ2-5; d_call: TRBD1; clone_size: once; v_call: TRBV28; cdr3_nt: TGTGCCAGCAGTCCCGGACAGGGGTGGGCCCAGTACTTC; cdr3_aa: CASSPGQGWAQYF
j_call: TRBJ2-3; d_call: TRBD2; clone_size: NA; v_call: TRBV24-1; cdr3_nt: TGTGCCACCGCCAATAGCGGGAGCACAGATACGCAGTATTTT; cdr3_aa: CATANSGSTDTQYF
j_call: TRBJ2-7; d_call: NA; clone_size: NA; v_call: TRBV27; cdr3_nt: TGTGCCAGCAGAGGGGAAGGACGAGAGCAGTACTTC; cdr3_aa: CASRGEGREQYF
j_call: TRBJ2-1; d_call: TRBD2; clone_size: NA; v_call: TRBV9; cdr3_nt: TGTGCCAGCAGCCCAATAGCGGGACGAACCTACAATGAGCAGTTCTTC; cdr3_aa: CASSPIAGRTYNEQFF
j_call: TRBJ2-7; d_call: TRBD2; clone_size: NA; v_call: TRBV7-2; cdr3_nt: TGTGCCAGCAGCTTCGGCGGGGGTTCGGGTGAGCAGTACTTC; cdr3_aa: CASSFGGGSGEQYF
j_call: TRBJ2-7; d_call: NA; clone_size: few; v_call: TRBV9; cdr3_nt: TGTGCCAGCAGCGCAAGTTGGACAGCTTCCTACGAGCAGTACTTC; cdr3_aa: CASSASWTASYEQYF
j_call: TRBJ2-7; d_call: NA; clone_size: NA; v_call: TRBV21-1; cdr3_nt: TGTGCCAGCAGCAAAGGGGGGGGACAGGGGCCCTACGAGCAGTACTTC; cdr3_aa: CASSKGGGQGPYEQYF
j_call: TRBJ2-1; d_call: NA; clone_size: NA; v_call: TRBV6-2/TRBV6-3; cdr3_nt: TGTGCCAGCAGTTTCATTCCCTACAATGAGCAGTTCTTC; cdr3_aa: CASSFIPYNEQFF
j_call: TRBJ2-2; d_call: TRBD1; clone_size: NA; v_call: TRBV7-9; cdr3_nt: TGTGCCAGCAGCGGAGGAGGAAGGACAGGGGACACCGGGGAGCTGTTTTTT; cdr3_aa: CASSGGGRTGDTGELFF
j_call: TRBJ2-1; d_call: TRBD2; clone_size: NA; v_call: TRBV4-3; cdr3_nt: TGCGCCAGCAGCCACGCTAGCGGGAGTTATATCAATGAGCAGTTCTTC; cdr3_aa: CASSHASGSYINEQFF
j_call: TRBJ2-2; d_call: TRBD2; clone_size: NA; v_call: TRBV30; cdr3_nt: TGTGCCTGGAGTGTACTAGCGGGAGATGGCGGGGAGCTGTTTTTT; cdr3_aa: CAWSVLAGDGGELFF
j_call: TRBJ2-3; d_call: TRBD2; clone_size: NA; v_call: TRBV5-1; cdr3_nt: TGCGCCAGCAGCTTGTGGGGGGAGGGAACAGATACGCAGTATTTT; cdr3_aa: CASSLWGEGTDTQYF
j_call: TRBJ2-7; d_call: TRBD2; clone_size: few; v_call: TRBV27; cdr3_nt: TGTGCCAGCAGTTTATCACTAGCGGGACCTTTCTACGAGCAGTACTTC; cdr3_aa: CASSLSLAGPFYEQYF
j_call: TRBJ1-1; d_call: TRBD1; clone_size: NA; v_call: TRBV28; cdr3_nt: TGTGCCAGCAGTTGGGGGACAGCCGGTGAAGCTTTCTTT; cdr3_aa: CASSWGTAGEAFF
j_call: TRBJ2-7; d_call: TRBD1; clone_size: NA; v_call: TRBV18; cdr3_nt: TGTGCCAGCTCAATGGGACAGAACTCCTACGAGCAGTACTTC; cdr3_aa: CASSMGQNSYEQYF
j_call: TRBJ1-3; d_call: NA; clone_size: NA; v_call: TRBV19; cdr3_nt: TGTGCCAGTAGTATCTCAGGGCTAAGCTCTGGAAACACCATATATTTT; cdr3_aa: CASSISGLSSGNTIYF
j_call: TRBJ1-2; d_call: TRBD1; clone_size: few; v_call: TRBV19; cdr3_nt: TGTGCCAGTAGTCCGGGGACAGCTAACTATGGCTACACCTTC; cdr3_aa: CASSPGTANYGYTF
j_call: TRBJ1-1; d_call: TRBD1; clone_size: NA; v_call: TRBV7-9; cdr3_nt: TGTGCCAGCAGCTTAGTCCCGGACAGGACTGAAGCTTTCTTT; cdr3_aa: CASSLVPDRTEAFF
j_call: TRBJ2-3; d_call: TRBD2; clone_size: NA; v_call: TRBV2; cdr3_nt: TGTGCCAGCAACATAGCGGGAGCTAGCACAGATACGCAGTATTTT; cdr3_aa: CASNIAGASTDTQYF
j_call: TRBJ2-7; d_call: TRBD1; clone_size: NA; v_call: TRBV28; cdr3_nt: TGTGCCAGCAGGGGACAGGTTGACTACGAGCAGTACTTC; cdr3_aa: CASRGQVDYEQYF
j_call: TRBJ2-7; d_call: NA; clone_size: NA; v_call: TRBV2; cdr3_nt: TGTGCCAGCAGAGAGGACCGAGACTATACCTACGAGCAGTACTTC; cdr3_aa: CASREDRDYTYEQYF
j_call: TRBJ2-1; d_call: TRBD2; clone_size: NA; v_call: TRBV12-3/TRBV12-4; cdr3_nt: TGTGCCAGCAGGAGGGCGGGAGTGCGGCGGCAGTTCTTC; cdr3_aa: CASRRAGVRRQFF
j_call: TRBJ2-7; d_call: TRBD2; clone_size: NA; v_call: TRBV7-2; cdr3_nt: TGTGCCAGCAGCTCGCGTGGGGGGGTAAGCTCCTACGAGCAGTACTTC; cdr3_aa: CASSSRGGVSSYEQYF
j_call: TRBJ2-3; d_call: NA; clone_size: NA; v_call: TRBV5-1; cdr3_nt: TGCGCCAGCAGCCCACGTCGACTATCAGATACGCAGTATTTT; cdr3_aa: CASSPRRLSDTQYF
j_call: TRBJ2-3; d_call: NA; clone_size: NA; v_call: TRBV6-4; cdr3_nt: TGTGCCAGCAGTGGGACAAACACAGATACGCAGTATTTT; cdr3_aa: CASSGTNTDTQYF
j_call: TRBJ2-1; d_call: NA; clone_size: NA; v_call: TRBV5-1; cdr3_nt: TGCGCCAGCAGCTCATCGACGGGTAGCGGATTCGGGGATGAGCAGTTCTTC; cdr3_aa: CASSSSTGSGFGDEQFF